This T cell receptor (beta chain) was sequenced in a study of blood T cell repertoires in COVID-19. Profiled with immunoSEQ multiplex PCR; TCRdb holds only in-frame clones, not every one. The data hold about 100,000 clones, with about 87% observed a single time. The CDR3 runs to 15 residues. Germline V lookup: CDR1 MDHEN, CDR2 SYDVKM. V lost 3 bases, J lost 0 bases, and 8 bases lay in between. The sequence came from a man aged 45-60 years with active or convalescent COVID-19. Sequencing was performed on peripheral blood. This sequence joins TRBV28 and TRBJ2-2; D not resolved. The CDR3 reads CASSLVQANTGELFF. The CDR3 coding sequence is TGTGCCAGCAGTTTGGTGCAGGCGAACACCGGGGAGCTGTTTTTT.